The 26 T cell receptor beta chains below were found in one sample sequenced in a study of T-cell reconstitution after alpha-beta-depleted transplantation in children. Unique molecular identifiers were incorporated into the prepared TCRbeta library. TCRdb ran MiXCR on the PCR reads and lists one entry per CDR3 protein. The repertoire consists of 250,000 to 400,000 distinct CDR3 sequences, with 20% to 30% occurring once and the leading ten covering around 9.9%. The specimen comprised PBMCs, mostly from graft donor cells, sampled 180 days after TCRalphabeta/CD19-depleted stem cell transplant. The receptors stem from a male patient aged 10 to 17 who had a stem cell transplant for acute lymphoblastic leukemia, so the T cells may come from the graft donor.

DNA of the CDR3: TGCGCCAGCAGCCGATCTACAGGGGCCGGCACAGATACGCAGTATTTT. Encoded protein: CASSRSTGAGTDTQYF. This chain connects TRBV10-1 to TRBJ2-3; TRBD1 matches 7 bases. V lost 6 bases, J lost 1 base, and 10 bases stayed unmatched. The germline gives CDR1 WNHNN, CDR2 SYGVQD (reference sequence). This CDR3 comprises 16 residues.

The genes are TRBV5-1 and TRBJ2-1; 9 nucleotides agree with TRBD1. The germline V gene has CDR1 SGHRS and CDR2 YFSETQ. V lost 0 bases, J lost 1 base, and 5 bases stayed unmatched. This CDR3 is built from 17 residues. As DNA, the CDR3 is TGCGCCAGCAGCTTGGCCCGGACAGGGGCATCCTACAATGAGCAGTTCTTC. This codes for CASSLARTGASYNEQFF. Full variable domain (missing parts from reference TRBV5-1 and TRBJ2-1): KAGVTQTPRYLIKTRGQQVTLSCSPISGHRSVSWYQQTPGQGLQFLFEYFSETQRNKGNFPGRFSGRQFSNSRSEMNVSTLELGDSALYLCASSLARTGASYNEQFFGPGTRLTVL.

The chain has TRBV18 and TRBJ1-4; TRBD1 is a possible D gene (5 bases). V was cut by 3 bases and J by 7 bases, with 12 bases left in between. The CDR3 length is 14 residues. Germline lookup yields CDR1 KGHSH and CDR2 LQKENI. The CDR3 loop is CASSPAGTAEKLFF. Here the CDR3 DNA reads TGTGCCAGCTCACCGGCCGGGACGGCTGAAAAACTGTTTTTT.

The chain recombines TRBV6-6 with TRBJ2-3; a weak D match, TRBD1 (6 bases). CDR3 length: 15 amino acids. Germline V CDR1 and CDR2: MNHNY, SVGAGI (reference sequence). Trimming stripped 4 bases from V and 2 bases from J, with 13 bases between. The CDR3 loop reads CASSLSTGFTDTQYF. CDR3 nucleotide sequence: TGTGCCAGCAGTTTATCGACAGGTTTCACAGATACGCAGTATTTT.

There are a few counts of this clonotype. The rearrangement uses TRBV5-6 and TRBJ2-5; perhaps TRBD2 as D (6 bases). Germline V CDR1 and CDR2: SGHDT, YYEEEE. The CDR3 has 15 residues. The V and J ends lost 2 bases and 6 bases respectively, with 17 bases between them. This CDR3 reads CASSFGIFGRKTQYF. DNA of the CDR3: TGTGCCAGCAGCTTCGGGATTTTTGGGAGGAAGACCCAGTACTTC.

The CDR3 here is CATELKWGAVYEQYF. CDR3 nucleotides: TGTGCCACCGAACTTAAGTGGGGCGCAGTCTACGAGCAGTACTTC. V is TRBV24-1 and J is TRBJ2-7; maybe TRBD1 (5 bases). This CDR3 is built from 15 residues. V lost 9 bases to trimming and J lost 3 bases, with 20 bases between them. CDR1 is KGHDR and CDR2 is SFDVKD in the germline V gene.

The chain carries TRBV12-3 or TRBV12-4 and TRBJ2-1, with 7 bases aligning to TRBD2. The V segment lost 1 base and the J segment 4 bases; nucleotides outside the gene matches: 7. The CDR3 covers 16 residues. This CDR3 is CASSLGKRGGYNEQFF. The CDR3 DNA reads as TGTGCCAGCAGTTTAGGAAAGCGGGGTGGGTACAATGAGCAGTTCTTC.

The chain employs TRBV28 and TRBJ2-3; the match to TRBD2 covers 9 bases. V lost 7 bases to trimming and J lost 2 bases; unmatched junction nucleotides: 7. Germline CDR1 reads MDHEN; CDR2 reads SYDVKM. There are 15 residues in the CDR3. CDR3 loop: CASTWGGLATDTQYF. In DNA, the CDR3 is TGTGCCAGCACCTGGGGGGGACTAGCCACAGATACGCAGTATTTT.

The CDR3 is CASSQAGIEAFF. The CDR3 nucleotides are TGTGCCAGCAGCCAAGCCGGAATTGAAGCTTTCTTT. The V call is TRBV3-1, the J call TRBJ1-1; D uncertain. Germline V gives CDR1 LGHDT, CDR2 YNNKEL (reference sequence). The CDR3 covers 12 residues. The V end was cut by 1 base, the J end by 7 bases, with 7 bases between.

There are many counts of this clonotype. The rearrangement uses TRBV5-6 and TRBJ1-2; TRBD1 aligns across 9 bases. The V and J ends lost 4 bases and 4 bases, in that order; junction bases with no gene match: 8. This CDR3 is built from 15 residues. CDR1 is SGHDT, CDR2 YYEEEE, per germline. CDR3 coding DNA: TGTGCCAGCAGCCCGGGACAGGGCCTCTCCTATGGCTACACCTTC. It yields the protein CASSPGQGLSYGYTF.

This chain uses TRBV10-3 with TRBJ1-6; D is uncertain. The V gene lost 7 bases and the J gene lost 8 bases, with 12 bases spanning the gap. Germline lookup yields CDR1 ENHRY and CDR2 SYGVKD. CDR3 length: 13 residues. The CDR3 DNA is TGTGCCATCAAACAGACTCAGGATTCACCCCTCCACTTT. This sequence encodes CAIKQTQDSPLHF.

The V gene is TRBV20-1, the J gene TRBJ1-4, with D possibly being TRBD1 (6 bases). The CDR3 extends over 13 amino acids. The germline CDR1 and CDR2 sequences are DFQATT and SNEGSKA (reference sequence). V was clipped by 0 bases and J by 10 bases, with 12 bases between them. The CDR3 DNA reads as TGCAGTGCTAGAGATCCCGCCAGGGGAAAACTGTTTTTT. Protein product: CSARDPARGKLFF.

This clonotype has ten or more counts. This chain links TRBV12-3 or TRBV12-4 with TRBJ2-7; TRBD1 is a possible D gene (5 bases). Trimming took 6 bases from V and 4 from J, leaving 16 bases between them. CDR3 length equals 14 residues. CDR3 DNA sequence: TGTGCCAGCAGCGTAGGGCAGGGCGGATACGAGCAGTACTTC. Translation: CASSVGQGGYEQYF.

The J gene is TRBJ2-7, the V gene TRBV28; D gene uncertain. Germline CDR1 reads MDHEN; CDR2 reads SYDVKM. With 5 bases removed from V and 5 bases from J, the gap between germline ends came to 16 bases. The length of the CDR3 is 14 residues. The CDR3 region has the DNA TGTGCCAGCAGTAGGACCCCGGTCGTCAACGAGCAGTACTTC. This gives the protein CASSRTPVVNEQYF.

The V gene is TRBV7-3, the J gene TRBJ2-1; a weak D match, TRBD2 (6 bases). Trimming removed 5 bases from V and 0 bases from J, with 11 bases in between. The CDR3 has 15 residues. Germline CDR1 reads SGHTA; CDR2 reads FQGTGA. CDR3 sequence: CASSQDGSSYNEQFF. In nucleotides, the CDR3 is TGTGCCAGCAGCCAGGACGGGAGCTCCTACAATGAGCAGTTCTTC.

The rearrangement links TRBV27 to TRBJ2-7, with D possibly being TRBD1 (5 bases). The CDR3 runs 13 residues. The V gene's germline CDR1 is MNHEY and CDR2 SMNVEV (reference sequence). The V end was cut by 8 bases, the J end by 3 bases, with 14 bases between. The CDR3 is CASARGLHYEQYF. CDR3 in DNA: TGTGCCAGCGCTAGGGGTCTTCACTACGAGCAGTACTTC.

This clonotype occurred a few times. The rearrangement joins TRBV3-1 to TRBJ2-3; D possibly corresponds to TRBD2 (7 bases). V lost 0 bases to trimming and J lost 3 bases, with 22 bases between them. The CDR3 is made up of 19 amino acids. CDR1 is LGHDT and CDR2 is YNNKEL in the germline V gene (reference sequence). The CDR3 DNA reads TGTGCCAGCAGCCAAGAGAATGGGGGGGGCCAGCGGATAACAGATACGCAGTATTTT. Its translation: CASSQENGGGQRITDTQYF.

This clonotype showed up just a few times. The gene calls are TRBV5-6 and TRBJ2-7, with D perhaps matching TRBD2 (6 bases). V was shortened by 3 bases and J by 3 bases, with 19 bases between the two germline ends. Germline loops: CDR1 SGHDT, CDR2 YYEEEE. This CDR3 spans 16 amino acids. The CDR3, as DNA: TGTGCCAGCAGCTCCTCCGGGGCTAGCGTTCGCTACGAGCAGTACTTC. Its translation is CASSSSGASVRYEQYF.

As DNA, the CDR3 is TGTGCCAGCAGTCAAACTAGCGGACGCCTCTACGAGCAGTACTTC. This codes for CASSQTSGRLYEQYF. The J gene is TRBJ2-7, the V gene TRBV6-4, with 8 nucleotides matching TRBD2. This CDR3 has 15 amino acids. Germline CDR1 and CDR2: MRHNA and SNTAGT. V lost 5 bases to trimming and J lost 3 bases; unmatched junction nucleotides: 9.

This clonotype was detected a few times. The genes are TRBV9 and TRBJ2-2, with D uncertain. In germline, CDR1 is SGDLS, CDR2 YYNGEE. The CDR3 loop spans 15 amino acids. V gave up 0 bases and J gave up 6 bases, with 12 bases separating them. CDR3: CASSVGVGSAGELFF. CDR3 DNA: TGTGCCAGCAGCGTAGGGGTAGGGTCGGCCGGGGAGCTGTTTTTT.

This clonotype was counted at least ten times. The chain uses TRBV18 and TRBJ2-7, with TRBD2 as a possible D gene (5 bases). V lost 1 base to trimming and J lost 3 bases, with 10 bases between them. This CDR3 has 14 residues. Germline lookup yields CDR1 KGHSH and CDR2 LQKENI. The CDR3 DNA sequence: TGTGCCAGCTCACCACTCCTAGAGGGCTACGAGCAGTACTTC. Encoded protein: CASSPLLEGYEQYF. Drawing the rest from reference TRBV18 and TRBJ2-7, the complete variable domain is NAGVMQNPRHLVRRRGQEARLRCSPMKGHSHVYWYRQLPEEGLKFMVYLQKENIIDESGMPKERFSAEFPKEGPSILRIQQVVRGDSAAYFCASSPLLEGYEQYFGPGTRLTVT.

This clonotype came up a few times. The chain carries TRBV11-2 and TRBJ1-1, with D maybe TRBD1 (6 bases). Germline assignment: CDR1 SGHAT and CDR2 FQNNGV. Trimming took 2 bases from V and 1 from J, leaving 17 bases between them. This CDR3 contains 17 residues. The CDR3 region has the DNA TGTGCCAGCAGCTTATTGGGGGCGCTCTGGGGGAACACTGAAGCTTTCTTT. Protein sequence: CASSLLGALWGNTEAFF.

The chain employs TRBV6-5 and TRBJ1-1; no reliable D call. Germline lookup yields CDR1 MNHEY and CDR2 SVGAGI. The CDR3 has 18 residues. The germline V and J ends were trimmed by 6 bases and 0 bases, with 23 bases remaining between them. This CDR3 reads CASSYTPILTNLNTEAFF. CDR3 DNA: TGTGCCAGCAGCTATACCCCAATTCTTACAAATCTGAACACTGAAGCTTTCTTT.

This chain connects TRBV12-3 or TRBV12-4 to TRBJ2-5; D not resolved. This CDR3 is 12 amino acids long. V lost 8 bases, J lost 5 bases, and 12 bases lay in between. CDR3: CASQTLEETQYF. Here the CDR3 DNA reads TGTGCCAGCCAGACCCTCGAGGAGACCCAGTACTTC.

This clonotype appeared a few times. This sequence joins TRBV11-2 and TRBJ2-3; D remains ambiguous. Germline V lookup: CDR1 SGHAT, CDR2 FQNNGV. This CDR3 has 11 amino acids. Deletions cut 5 bases from V and 6 bases from J, with 6 bases between. The CDR3 region is CASSPVDTQYF. The CDR3 coding sequence is TGTGCCAGCAGCCCAGTTGATACGCAGTATTTT. The full variable domain, with the rest looked up from reference TRBV11-2 and TRBJ2-3, is EAGVAQSPRYKIIEKRQSVAFWCNPISGHATLYWYQQILGQGPKLLIQFQNNGVVDDSQLPKDRFSAERLKGVDSTLKIQPAKLEDSAVYLCASSPVDTQYFGPGTRLTVL.

This clonotype was recorded a few times. The chain joins TRBV24-1 to TRBJ2-3; D is perhaps TRBD2 (6 bases). CDR3 size: 13 residues. Trimming removed 9 bases at V and 2 bases at J, with 11 bases between. The germline V gene has CDR1 KGHDR and CDR2 SFDVKD. The DNA of the CDR3 is TGTGCCACCTACGGGGGAGACACAGATACGCAGTATTTT. Translation: CATYGGDTDTQYF.